The 17 T cell receptor beta chains listed next were all sequenced from one sample in a study of blood T cell repertoires in COVID-19. Method: immunoSEQ multiplex PCR; TCRdb's copy keeps in-frame clones and lacks some. The sample yields some 97,000 clones, around nine tenths seen once. Sequencing was done on a sample of peripheral blood. The receptors derive from a man in his fifties or sixties with acute or convalescent COVID-19.

The rearrangement links TRBV27 to TRBJ1-6; D ambiguous. V was trimmed by 3 bases and J by 8 bases, leaving 17 bases between them. This CDR3 spans 16 amino acids. Per the germline V gene, CDR1 is MNHEY and CDR2 is SMNVEV (reference sequence). The CDR3 is CASSFQQTFSYSPLHF. The CDR3 nucleotides are TGTGCCAGCAGTTTCCAACAGACGTTTAGTTATTCACCCCTCCACTTT.

V usage is TRBV7-9 and J usage is TRBJ1-4; the D is unclear. This CDR3 comprises 13 residues. Deletions cut 3 bases from V and 4 bases from J, with 6 bases between. Germline assignment: CDR1 SEHNR and CDR2 FQNEAQ (reference sequence). The DNA for the CDR3 is TGTGCCAGCAGCTTTTCTGTTAATGAAAAACTGTTTTTT. This encodes CASSFSVNEKLFF.

The V call is TRBV12-5, the J call TRBJ2-2; 9 positions agree with TRBD2. The V segment lost 0 bases and the J segment 6 bases; nucleotides outside the gene matches: 2. The CDR3 runs to 15 residues. Germline V gives CDR1 LGHNT, CDR2 FRNRAP. Here the CDR3 reads CASGLVASGAGELFF. CDR3 DNA sequence: TGTGCTAGTGGTTTGGTTGCTAGCGGGGCCGGGGAGCTGTTTTTT.

The gene calls are TRBV5-1 and TRBJ1-5, with D perhaps TRBD1 (6 bases). This CDR3 has 14 amino acids. CDR1 is SGHRS and CDR2 is YFSETQ in the germline V gene. V was cut by 0 bases and J by 5 bases, with 9 bases left in between. The CDR3 loop reads CASSLATGDQPQHF. The CDR3 DNA reads TGCGCCAGCAGCTTGGCGACAGGAGATCAGCCCCAGCATTTT.

The chain couples TRBV4-1 to TRBJ2-1; TRBD1 aligns across 8 bases. The V and J ends lost 1 base and 2 bases, in that order; junction bases with no gene match: 4. Germline V gene data show CDR1 as MGHRA and CDR2 as YSYEKL. CDR3 length equals 16 residues. DNA for the CDR3: TGCGCCAGCAGCCAAGTCTTACAGGGGGCCTACAATGAGCAGTTCTTC. It specifies CASSQVLQGAYNEQFF.

This clone occurred once. This chain links TRBV6-5 with TRBJ1-5; 10 positions match TRBD1. Germline V lookup: CDR1 MNHEY, CDR2 SVGAGI. V gave up 6 bases and J gave up 6 bases; unmatched junction bases: 8. CDR3 length: 15 amino acids. CDR3 region: CASSLETGGGQPQHF. Written as DNA, the CDR3 is TGTGCCAGCAGCCTCGAGACAGGGGGCGGTCAGCCCCAGCATTTT.

The CDR3 DNA follows: TGTGCCATCAGCGCCGACAGGGGGAATAATCAGCCCCAGCATTTT. Translation gives CAISADRGNNQPQHF. J is TRBJ1-5 and V is TRBV10-3; 9 positions agree with TRBD1. CDR1 and CDR2 from the germline V gene are ENHRY and SYGVKD. Unmatched junction bases numbered 7, after V lost 6 bases and J lost 4 bases. This CDR3 spans 15 amino acids.

This chain joins TRBV19 and TRBJ1-5; D is unresolved. Germline V gene data show CDR1 as LNHDA and CDR2 as SQIVND (reference sequence). Trimming took off 5 bases at V and 6 bases at J, with 8 bases between the two ends. This CDR3 is built from 12 residues. This CDR3 is CASSYEGQPQHF. CDR3 DNA sequence: TGTGCCAGTAGTTATGAGGGTCAGCCCCAGCATTTT.

The chain joins TRBV9 to TRBJ2-1; perhaps TRBD1 as D (5 bases). Germline V CDR1 and CDR2: SGDLS, YYNGEE. The length of the CDR3 is 16 residues. The V and J ends lost 0 bases and 7 bases respectively, with 17 bases between them. DNA for the CDR3: TGTGCCAGCAGCGTAGATCAGGGAAACTGGTTGAATGAGCAGTTCTTC. It codes for CASSVDQGNWLNEQFF.

V is TRBV7-9 and J is TRBJ1-3; D remains unclear. This CDR3 contains 12 residues. In germline, CDR1 is SEHNR, CDR2 FQNEAQ (reference sequence). V was clipped by 11 bases and J by 0 bases, with 8 bases between them. The CDR3 loop is CAGESSGNTIYF. CDR3 bases: TGTGCCGGGGAGAGCTCTGGAAACACCATATATTTT.

The rearrangement uses TRBV12-5 and TRBJ1-1; tentative D call: TRBD1 (6 bases). With 5 bases removed from V and 1 base from J, the gap between germline ends came to 11 bases. The CDR3 sequence is 14 residues long. Germline V gene sequence: CDR1 LGHNT, CDR2 FRNRAP. The CDR3 coding sequence is TGTGCTAGTGGTCCCCAGGGGTCGAACACTGAAGCTTTCTTT. The encoded protein is CASGPQGSNTEAFF.

The gene calls are TRBV28 and TRBJ1-6, with D possibly being TRBD1 (6 bases). The germline V and J ends were trimmed by 3 bases and 3 bases, with 9 bases remaining between them. CDR1 and CDR2 (germline): MDHEN, SYDVKM. The CDR3 runs 15 residues. The CDR3 DNA follows: TGTGCCAGCAGTTTTGCCAGGGGCTATAATTCACCCCTCCACTTT. Its protein is CASSFARGYNSPLHF.

The chain carries TRBV5-1 and TRBJ1-2; D not certain. The germline CDR1 and CDR2 sequences are SGHRS and YFSETQ. Trimming removed 4 bases from V and 3 bases from J, with 10 bases in between. The CDR3 is 13 residues long. CDR3 residues: CASSGGTDYGYTF. The CDR3 coding sequence is TGCGCCAGCAGCGGAGGCACAGACTATGGCTACACCTTC.

The genes are TRBV5-8 and TRBJ1-5, with a possible D match to TRBD1 (6 bases). The germline gives CDR1 SGHTS, CDR2 YDEGEE. The V end lost 4 bases, the J end lost 2 bases, and 13 bases lay between the germline ends. The CDR3 runs 15 residues. Here the CDR3 DNA reads TGTGCCAGCAGCCCGGGGACAATTGGCAATCAGCCCCAGCATTTT. Amino acids: CASSPGTIGNQPQHF.

The chain employs TRBV3-1 (or the pseudogene TRBV3-2) and TRBJ1-1, with D unresolved. From germline, CDR1 is LGHDT and CDR2 YNNKEL (reference sequence). Between the trimmed V and J ends, which lost 2 bases and 5 bases, there was a span of 12 bases. CDR3 length equals 14 residues. The CDR3 bases are TGTGCCAGCAGCCAAAGCACTGGTGCGACTGAAGCTTTCTTT. As protein: CASSQSTGATEAFF.

This chain uses TRBV19 with TRBJ1-4; 9 bases agree with TRBD1. CDR3 length equals 15 residues. V shed 6 bases, J shed 7 bases, and the junction held 9 bases outside the gene matches. Germline V CDR1 and CDR2: LNHDA, SQIVND (reference sequence). The CDR3 DNA follows: TGTGCCAGTAGCTCACAGGGGGCGCGAGGTGAAAAACTGTTTTTT. Residues: CASSSQGARGEKLFF.

The gene calls are TRBV19 and TRBJ1-1; the D gene is possibly TRBD1 (5 bases). Germline CDR1 is LNHDA and CDR2 is SQIVND (reference sequence). V lost 5 bases and J lost 7, with 17 bases in between. The CDR3 is 14 amino acids. Here the CDR3 reads CASSRGADGNEAFF. CDR3 nucleotides: TGTGCCAGTAGTCGTGGGGCAGACGGTAATGAAGCTTTCTTT.